These 15 T cell receptor beta chains came from one sample sequenced in a study of post-analysis software for immune sequencing data. Sequencing libraries made from TCR beta cDNA carried unique molecular identifiers. TCRdb re-called the PCR reads through MiXCR, storing one row per CDR3 protein. The sample has approximately 440,000 distinct CDR3 sequences, 45% seen once. Study-wide results and limits: There were four or five TRBV segments more frequent in patients than controls, and TRBV5-6, TRBV5-1 and TRBV20-1 were among them.

No antigens are known for them. Material for sequencing was blood. These receptor sequences come from a girl under 18 with multiple sclerosis.

This clonotype turned up a few times. J is TRBJ2-7 and V is TRBV28; tentatively, D is TRBD2 (5 bases). CDR3 length: 11 amino acids. V lost 8 bases to trimming and J lost 4 bases, with 9 bases between them. The V gene's germline CDR1 is MDHEN and CDR2 SYDVKM. The CDR3 nucleotides are TGTGCCAGCGACTACGGATACGAGCAGTACTTC. It yields the protein CASDYGYEQYF.

The rearrangement links TRBV20-1 to TRBJ1-4, with 9 bases identical to TRBD1. Germline loops: CDR1 DFQATT, CDR2 SNEGSKA (reference sequence). V shed 5 bases, J shed 7 bases, and the junction held 8 bases outside the gene matches. The length of the CDR3 is 14 residues. The CDR3 here is CSAPQGAGGEKLFF. The CDR3 region has the DNA TGCAGTGCTCCACAGGGGGCTGGTGGTGAAAAACTGTTTTTT.

This clonotype was observed a few times. This chain joins TRBV5-1 and TRBJ2-1, with D maybe TRBD2 (6 bases). CDR1 and CDR2 (germline): SGHRS, YFSETQ. V was trimmed by 2 bases and J by 7 bases, leaving 16 bases between them. The CDR3 has 15 amino acids. This CDR3 reads CASSFSSEAPNEQFF. CDR3 bases: TGCGCCAGCAGCTTTTCTAGCGAGGCTCCTAATGAGCAGTTCTTC. The whole variable domain, filled in from reference TRBV5-1 and TRBJ2-1, reads KAGVTQTPRYLIKTRGQQVTLSCSPISGHRSVSWYQQTPGQGLQFLFEYFSETQRNKGNFPGRFSGRQFSNSRSEMNVSTLELGDSALYLCASSFSSEAPNEQFFGPGTRLTVL.

The chain recombines TRBV11-2 with TRBJ2-6; D is uncertain. This CDR3 is built from 13 residues. The germline V and J ends were trimmed by 10 bases and 0 bases, with 7 bases remaining between them. The germline CDR1 and CDR2 sequences are SGHAT and FQNNGV. CDR3: CAILNSGANVLTF. The CDR3 DNA sequence: TGTGCCATTCTCAACTCTGGGGCCAACGTCCTGACTTTC.

The chain employs TRBV29-1 and TRBJ2-7; D is unclear. The CDR3 runs 15 residues. Deletions cut 4 bases from V and 0 bases from J, with 16 bases between. Germline CDR1 reads SQVTM; CDR2 reads ANQGSEA. As DNA, the CDR3 is TGCAGCGTTGTCCCCGTCAGTATAAGCTCCTACGAGCAGTACTTC. Amino acids: CSVVPVSISSYEQYF.

This chain links TRBV7-6 with TRBJ2-7; a weak D match, TRBD2 (6 bases). V was clipped by 3 bases and J by 0 bases, with 18 bases between them. The CDR3 extends over 17 amino acids. CDR1 and CDR2 from the germline V gene are SGHVS and FNYEAQ. The CDR3 nucleotides read TGTGCCAGCAGCTTTTATGGGGCTAGCGCAAACTCCTACGAGCAGTACTTC. The encoded protein is CASSFYGASANSYEQYF.

The count of this clonotype is one. This sequence joins TRBV7-2 and TRBJ2-7; 10 bases are shared with TRBD2. The CDR3 covers 14 residues. Germline values: CDR1 SGHTA, CDR2 FQGNSA. The J segment lost 6 bases and the V segment lost 5 bases, leaving 7 bases of the junction unmatched. CDR3 sequence reads: CASSTSSGRGEQYF. CDR3 coding DNA: TGTGCCAGCAGCACTTCTAGCGGGAGAGGCGAGCAGTACTTC.

This chain uses TRBV5-1 with TRBJ2-2; TRBD1 or TRBD2 may be the D gene (5 bases each). The CDR3 runs to 15 residues. Germline values: CDR1 SGHRS, CDR2 YFSETQ. Between the trimmed V and J ends, which lost 3 bases and 1 base, there was a span of 10 bases. This CDR3 reads CASSSRDGNTGELFF. The CDR3 DNA reads as TGCGCCAGCAGCTCCCGGGACGGGAACACCGGGGAGCTGTTTTTT.

This rearrangement joins TRBV5-1 to TRBJ1-1; the match to TRBD1 covers 10 bases. Germline CDR1 and CDR2: SGHRS and YFSETQ. This CDR3 spans 16 amino acids. V trimming: 6 bases; J trimming: 5 bases; junction bases outside the gene matches: 13. CDR3 residues: CASTLATGTGVTEAFF. CDR3 DNA: TGCGCCAGCACCCTGGCGACCGGGACAGGGGTGACTGAAGCTTTCTTT.

The chain recombines TRBV14 with TRBJ2-7; 11 bases match TRBD2. This CDR3 has 17 residues. The germline V gene encodes CDR1 SGHDN and CDR2 FVKESK. Trimming cost V 0 bases and J 3 bases; bases outside gene matches: 7. CDR3 sequence: CASSQEAGTSGIYEQYF. In nucleotides, the CDR3 is TGTGCCAGCAGCCAAGAGGCCGGGACTAGCGGAATCTACGAGCAGTACTTC.

The chain links TRBV4-2 to TRBJ2-1, with TRBD1 as a possible D gene (6 bases). V gave up 1 base and J gave up 7 bases, with 23 bases separating them. Germline V gene lookup returns CDR1 LGHNA and CDR2 YNFKEQ. The CDR3 runs to 18 residues. CDR3 nucleotides: TGTGCCAGCAGCCAAGTTACGACTCCAGGGGACCGTCGGAATGAGCAGTTCTTC. This sequence encodes CASSQVTTPGDRRNEQFF.

The chain is built from TRBV15 and TRBJ1-2; 9 bases match TRBD1. Germline assignment: CDR1 LNHNV and CDR2 YYDKDF (reference sequence). The CDR3 extends over 16 amino acids. V lost 1 base, J lost 7 bases, and 10 bases stayed unmatched. The CDR3 DNA reads as TGTGCCACCAGCAGAGGAAACAAACAGGGGGCTGGTGGCTACACCTTC. Its translation is CATSRGNKQGAGGYTF.

This clonotype has a handful of counts. The chain is built from TRBV7-3 and TRBJ2-1, with 9 bases identical to TRBD2. The CDR3 extends over 14 amino acids. J lost 8 bases, V lost 6 bases, and 8 bases had no gene match. Germline CDR1 SGHTA, CDR2 FQGTGA. The CDR3 loop reads CASRIAGVHDEQFF. CDR3 DNA sequence: TGTGCCAGCAGGATAGCGGGAGTGCATGATGAGCAGTTCTTC. Drawing the rest from reference TRBV7-3 and TRBJ2-1, the complete variable domain is GAGVSQTPSNKVTEKGKYVELRCDPISGHTALYWYRQSLGQGPEFLIYFQGTGAADDSGLPNDRFFAVRPEGSVSTLKIQRTERGDSAVYLCASRIAGVHDEQFFGPGTRLTVL.

The rearrangement links TRBV27 to TRBJ2-1; 10 nucleotides match TRBD2. V lost 4 bases and J lost 2; bases outside the gene matches: 2. The V gene's germline CDR1 is MNHEY and CDR2 SMNVEV (reference sequence). The CDR3 loop spans 15 amino acids. CDR3 residues: CASSSGLAPYNEQFF. CDR3 nucleotide sequence: TGTGCCAGCAGTTCGGGACTAGCGCCCTACAATGAGCAGTTCTTC.

This clonotype came up a few times. The chain employs TRBV5-1 and TRBJ2-6; a weak D match, TRBD1 (6 bases). V was clipped by 2 bases and J by 0 bases, with 15 bases between them. Germline V CDR1 and CDR2: SGHRS, YFSETQ. The CDR3 runs to 18 residues. CDR3 amino acids: CASSLETGSFSGANVLTF. The CDR3 DNA sequence: TGCGCCAGCAGCTTAGAGACAGGATCCTTCTCTGGGGCCAACGTCCTGACTTTC.